These T cell receptor beta chains were read from a single sample in a study of regulatory T cells in long-lasting Graves disease. TCRdb reanalysed the multiplex PCR reads using MiXCR and keeps one entry per CDR3 protein. The repertoire holds under 800,000 distinct CDR3 sequences, roughly 15% seen once, with around 19% in the top ten. These data also formed part of another study, on T cells in Graves' hyperthyroidism and ophthalmopathy.

Material: peripheral blood mononuclear cells (PBMCs), obtained at new diagnosis, from a patient treated with antithyroid drugs. These receptors all stem from a woman aged 30 to 39 with Graves disease. The CDR3 runs from the conserved cysteine through the conserved F or W. A D gene is named only where the DNA matches it firmly. For some rows the clone size is stated as once, few or many, or as a class when expanded; others skip it.

cdr3_nt: TGCGCCAGCAGCCAAGGTTTAGGCAGGGTTAATTCACCCCTCCACTTT
cdr3_aa: CASSQGLGRVNSPLHF
clone_size: few
j_call: TRBJ1-6
cdr3_length: 16
v_call: TRBV4-1
d_call: .

cdr3_nt: TGTGCCAGCAGTCCGCAGGGGGTATTTACGACCGGGGAGCTGTTTTTT
cdr3_aa: CASSPQGVFTTGELFF
clone_size: many
j_call: TRBJ2-2
cdr3_length: 16
v_call: TRBV28
d_call: TRBD1

cdr3_nt: TGTGCCAGCTCACTACGGGACAGCTACGAGTGGCAGTACTTC
cdr3_aa: CASSLRDSYEWQYF
clone_size: .
j_call: TRBJ2-7
cdr3_length: 14
v_call: TRBV18
d_call: TRBD1

cdr3_nt: TGTGCCAGCAGTTTAGGGGGTTGGACTGAAGCTTTCTTT
cdr3_aa: CASSLGGWTEAFF
clone_size: many
j_call: TRBJ1-1
cdr3_length: 13
v_call: TRBV12-3/TRBV12-4
d_call: .

cdr3_nt: TGCGCCAGCAGCTCGAGCGGAACTAGGGAGACCCAGTACTTC
cdr3_aa: CASSSSGTRETQYF
clone_size: .
j_call: TRBJ2-5
cdr3_length: 14
v_call: TRBV5-1
d_call: .

cdr3_nt: TGTGCCAGCGGGCTGGGGGGGCAAGAAGCTTTCTTT
cdr3_aa: CASGLGGQEAFF
clone_size: .
j_call: TRBJ1-1
cdr3_length: 12
v_call: TRBV28
d_call: .

cdr3_nt: TGTGCCAGCAGCCCCGATTCAGGGCAAAGCAATCAGCCCCAGCATTTT
cdr3_aa: CASSPDSGQSNQPQHF
clone_size: .
j_call: TRBJ1-5
cdr3_length: 16
v_call: TRBV7-9
d_call: .

cdr3_nt: TGCAGTGCAAGGCAGGCTAGCGAGTACGAGCAGTACTTC
cdr3_aa: CSARQASEYEQYF
clone_size: .
j_call: TRBJ2-7
cdr3_length: 13
v_call: TRBV20-1
d_call: .

cdr3_nt: TGTGCCATCAGTGCTAGGTTGGGCACAGATACGCAGTATTTT
cdr3_aa: CAISARLGTDTQYF
clone_size: few
j_call: TRBJ2-3
cdr3_length: 14
v_call: TRBV10-3
d_call: .

cdr3_nt: TGTGCCAGCAGCCTTCGGCCGGGACAGGGATATGGCTACACCTTC
cdr3_aa: CASSLRPGQGYGYTF
clone_size: many
j_call: TRBJ1-2
cdr3_length: 15
v_call: TRBV28
d_call: TRBD1

cdr3_nt: TGTGCCACCCGGGGGGCCGCAGGTTACGAGCAGTACTTC
cdr3_aa: CATRGAAGYEQYF
clone_size: few
j_call: TRBJ2-7
cdr3_length: 13
v_call: TRBV15
d_call: .

cdr3_nt: TGTGCCAGCAGTTTCCAACAGGGGACTGAAGCTTTCTTT
cdr3_aa: CASSFQQGTEAFF
clone_size: many
j_call: TRBJ1-1
cdr3_length: 13
v_call: TRBV27
d_call: TRBD1

cdr3_nt: TGTGCCAGCAGCTCAATAGGCACGGAGAGCTTGGATGGCTACACCTTC
cdr3_aa: CASSSIGTESLDGYTF
clone_size: many
j_call: TRBJ1-2
cdr3_length: 16
v_call: TRBV25-1
d_call: .

cdr3_nt: TGTGCCACCTCAGGGGACCGCATGAACACTGAAGCTTTCTTT
cdr3_aa: CATSGDRMNTEAFF
clone_size: .
j_call: TRBJ1-1
cdr3_length: 14
v_call: TRBV27
d_call: .

cdr3_nt: TGTGCCACTTTATATGGGTTTTGGGAGACCCAGTACTTC
cdr3_aa: CATLYGFWETQYF
clone_size: few
j_call: TRBJ2-5
cdr3_length: 13
v_call: TRBV6-1
d_call: .

cdr3_nt: TGTGCCAGCAGCATTCCGGGACTAGCGCTCTACAATGAGCAGTTCTTC
cdr3_aa: CASSIPGLALYNEQFF
clone_size: many
j_call: TRBJ2-1
cdr3_length: 16
v_call: TRBV7-8
d_call: TRBD2

cdr3_nt: TGTGCCAGCAGCTTAGCAGCCAGCCGGGACTTGACCAATTCACCCCTCCACTTT
cdr3_aa: CASSLAASRDLTNSPLHF
clone_size: few
j_call: TRBJ1-6
cdr3_length: 18
v_call: TRBV7-9
d_call: .

cdr3_nt: TGTGCCAGCAGTCCCTCTCAGGGGGCGCGTGGCTACACCTTC
cdr3_aa: CASSPSQGARGYTF
clone_size: many
j_call: TRBJ1-2
cdr3_length: 14
v_call: TRBV12-3/TRBV12-4
d_call: TRBD1

cdr3_nt: TGTGCCAGCACCCTAGAGGTGGATCGGGAGCTGTTTTTT
cdr3_aa: CASTLEVDRELFF
clone_size: few
j_call: TRBJ2-2
cdr3_length: 13
v_call: TRBV12-3/TRBV12-4
d_call: .

cdr3_nt: TGTGCCACGTCTCGGGGCGAACCAAATTCACCCCTCCACTTT
cdr3_aa: CATSRGEPNSPLHF
clone_size: .
j_call: TRBJ1-6
cdr3_length: 14
v_call: TRBV19
d_call: .

cdr3_nt: TGCGCCAGCATGGTGACAGGGGCTTACAATGAGCCGTTCTTC
cdr3_aa: CASMVTGAYNEPFF
clone_size: .
j_call: TRBJ2-1
cdr3_length: 14
v_call: TRBV5-1
d_call: TRBD1

cdr3_nt: TGTGCCAGCAGTTTAAACGACAGGGATGCTTTCTTT
cdr3_aa: CASSLNDRDAFF
clone_size: many
j_call: TRBJ1-1
cdr3_length: 12
v_call: TRBV28
d_call: TRBD1

cdr3_nt: TGTGCCAGCAGTCGCTCAGGGGAGGGAGGCAATCAGCCCCAGCATTTT
cdr3_aa: CASSRSGEGGNQPQHF
clone_size: .
j_call: TRBJ1-5
cdr3_length: 16
v_call: TRBV12-3/TRBV12-4
d_call: .

cdr3_nt: TGTGCCAGCTCACCGGACAGGGGGCGGGCTGAAGCTTTCTTT
cdr3_aa: CASSPDRGRAEAFF
clone_size: many
j_call: TRBJ1-1
cdr3_length: 14
v_call: TRBV18
d_call: TRBD1

cdr3_nt: TGTGCCTGGTCGTTAGGTCCGAACACTGAAGCTTTCTTT
cdr3_aa: CAWSLGPNTEAFF
clone_size: .
j_call: TRBJ1-1
cdr3_length: 13
v_call: TRBV30
d_call: .

cdr3_nt: TGTGCCAGCAGCCAACATAGGGGGAATGAGCAGTTCTTC
cdr3_aa: CASSQHRGNEQFF
clone_size: many
j_call: TRBJ2-1
cdr3_length: 13
v_call: TRBV14
d_call: .

cdr3_nt: TGTGCCAGCAGTTTAGCAGGGGCCGCTGGAAACACCATATATTTT
cdr3_aa: CASSLAGAAGNTIYF
clone_size: many
j_call: TRBJ1-3
cdr3_length: 15
v_call: TRBV6-2/TRBV6-3
d_call: .

cdr3_nt: TGTGCCAGCAGCCAGCCAGAACAAAAACTGTTTTTT
cdr3_aa: CASSQPEQKLFF
clone_size: .
j_call: TRBJ1-4
cdr3_length: 12
v_call: TRBV3-2
d_call: .

cdr3_nt: TGTGCCAGCAGTTTATATACAGTGGGGGACTATGGCTACACCTTC
cdr3_aa: CASSLYTVGDYGYTF
clone_size: many
j_call: TRBJ1-2
cdr3_length: 15
v_call: TRBV12-3/TRBV12-4
d_call: .

cdr3_nt: TGTGCCAGCAGTGGGGGGGTTATAGGTCTGGCTTTCTTT
cdr3_aa: CASSGGVIGLAFF
clone_size: many
j_call: TRBJ1-1
cdr3_length: 13
v_call: TRBV28
d_call: .